This TCR beta chain is drawn from a study of blood T cells in healthy people across ages. This clonotype was counted between two and nine times. Primed by a sample-barcoded 5' primer and a J-beta primer mix, a second PCR proceeded for roughly 7 to 12 cycles. Every cDNA was tagged by a template-switch adaptor with 12 random nucleotides. Researchers report that each sample yielded at least 2.5 million CDR3-containing paired-end reads. TCRdb re-derived calls from the 5' RACE reads in MiXCR, one entry per CDR3 protein. The sample consists of 1.4 million or so distinct CDR3 sequences, 42% of them appearing once. Germline trimming cut 1 base from V and 8 bases from J; bases unmatched to any gene: 7. This CDR3 has 15 amino acids. Per the germline V gene, CDR1 is LGHNA and CDR2 is YSLEER.

The TCR comes from a woman between 18 and 29 years old in good health. The V call is TRBV4-3, the J call TRBJ1-4; 7 bases align to TRBD1. The sample taken for sequencing was blood. The CDR3 DNA sequence: TGCGCCAGCAGCCAAGCGACAGGGAGCGGGGAAAAACTGTTTTTT. The encoded protein is CASSQATGSGEKLFF.